This T cell receptor (beta chain) was identified in a study of beta chain features in type 1 diabetes. Every bit of the isolated RNA underwent reverse transcription, so sequencing read expressed TCRB transcripts. Sequencing was performed with immunoSEQ multiplex PCR; in TCRdb, only in-frame clones are kept and a portion is missing. The sample consists of 400,000 to 550,000 clones, about an eighth of them appearing once. The study's findings and limits: Fewer junction insertions and more nucleotide deletions appeared in type 1 diabetes patients. Patients' naive, central memory and Treg TCRB repertoires seemed closer to one another than those of healthy donors. Among patients with Type 1 diabetes, TCRB CDR3s were moderately but significantly shorter in every one of the four CD4+ subsets.

Trimming stripped 2 bases from V and 7 bases from J, with 12 bases between. From germline, CDR1 is SGHTA and CDR2 FQGNSA. The CDR3 totals 14 residues. As to this clone: Its antigen remains unidentified.

Input material: naive CD4+ T cells from blood. The rearrangement links TRBV7-2 to TRBJ2-1; D unclear. The clonotype comes from a woman between 18 and 29 years old in good health. As DNA, the CDR3 is TGTGCCAGCAGCTTATATGGGGTTGAGAATGAGCAGTTCTTC. This encodes CASSLYGVENEQFF. The full variable domain, in which reference TRBV7-2 and TRBJ2-1 provide the parts outside the CDR3, is GAGVSQSPSNKVTEKGKDVELRCDPISGHTALYWYRQSLGQGLEFLIYFQGNSAPDKSGLPSDRFSAERTGGSVSTLTIQRTQQEDSAVYLCASSLYGVENEQFFGPGTRLTVL.